This is a list of T cell receptor beta chains from one sample in a study of cytomegalovirus exposure and HLA in healthy donors. Assay used: immunoSEQ multiplex PCR; TCRdb lists only in-frame clones, some missing. Of a few hundred thousand clones in the sample, just over 85% were seen once. What was sequenced was PBMCs. The receptors stem from a woman younger than 35 in good health and CMV-seronegative. CDR3s include the opening cysteine and the closing phenylalanine or tryptophan. The order of the fields is D gene, CDR3 length, clone size, J gene, V gene, CDR3 DNA, CDR3 protein. A D gene is named only where the DNA matches it firmly. Where a row states a size, it is once, few, many or the class of an expanded clone; other rows omit it.

. | 15 | . | TRBJ1-1 | TRBV15 | TGTGCCACCAGCAGAGAGACTGAGGGGAACACTGAAGCTTTCTTT | CATSRETEGNTEAFF
TRBD1 | 18 | . | TRBJ1-5 | TRBV18 | TGTGCCAGCTCACCACCTGGGGGACAGGGGGCTGGGGATCAGCCCCAGCATTTT | CASSPPGGQGAGDQPQHF
. | 14 | . | TRBJ1-3 | TRBV5-4 | TGTGCCAGCAGCTTGGGAGACACTGGAAACACCATATATTTT | CASSLGDTGNTIYF
. | 18 | . | TRBJ1-4 | TRBV30 | TGTGCCTGGAGTGTAGTAGAGGGTCCGGGGGGGGCTGGTGAAAAACTGTTTTTT | CAWSVVEGPGGAGEKLFF
TRBD1 | 16 | . | TRBJ2-7 | TRBV6-6 | TGTGCCAGCAAACCCGAGACAGGGGGCGGAATCCGCGAGCAGTACTTC | CASKPETGGGIREQYF
. | 14 | . | TRBJ1-1 | TRBV28 | TGTGCCAGCAGTGTCCGCGGGGGGAACACTGAAGCTTTCTTT | CASSVRGGNTEAFF
TRBD2 | 14 | . | TRBJ2-3 | TRBV7-2 | TGTGCCAGCAGTGGACTAGCGGGACCGAATACGCAGTATTTT | CASSGLAGPNTQYF
TRBD1 | 13 | . | TRBJ2-2 | TRBV6-1 | TGTGCCACCAGGGGGCCTGGGACCGGGGAGCTGTTTTTT | CATRGPGTGELFF
TRBD1 | 15 | once | TRBJ2-3 | TRBV5-1 | TGCGCCAGCAGCCCCGGACAGGAGACCTCAGATACGCAGTATTTT | CASSPGQETSDTQYF
TRBD2 | 16 | . | TRBJ2-7 | TRBV4-3 | TGCGCCAGCAGCCAAGACCTGGGACTAGAAGGCGACGAGCAGTACTTC | CASSQDLGLEGDEQYF
. | 14 | . | TRBJ2-3 | TRBV29-1 | TGCAGCGCTCCCCAGGGGTATGATCCAGATACGCAGTATTTT | CSAPQGYDPDTQYF
. | 15 | . | TRBJ1-4 | TRBV9 | TGTGCCAGCAGCCCCTCCCCCGTGGGGCATGAAAAACTGTTTTTT | CASSPSPVGHEKLFF
TRBD1 | 15 | few | TRBJ1-2 | TRBV11-2 | TGTGCCAGCAGCTTAGATCAAACAGGGGTGGATGGCTACACCTTC | CASSLDQTGVDGYTF
. | 15 | . | TRBJ2-2 | TRBV5-1 | TGCGCCAGCAGCCTGGGACGCGTAGCGGCCGGGGAGCTGTTTTTT | CASSLGRVAAGELFF
TRBD2 | 12 | . | TRBJ2-7 | TRBV2 | TGTGCCACCAAGGGACTAGCTCACGAGCAGTACTTC | CATKGLAHEQYF
. | 14 | . | TRBJ1-2 | TRBV18 | TGTGCCAGCTCGAGCAGGGGAAGTGTCTATGGCTACACCTTC | CASSSRGSVYGYTF
TRBD2 | 18 | once | TRBJ2-1 | TRBV9 | TGTGCCAGCAGCGGCGGGACTAGCGGGAGGGCCGTCTTGGGTGAGCAGTTCTTC | CASSGGTSGRAVLGEQFF